The source of this T cell receptor (beta chain) is a study of shared clonotypes between healthy human individuals. General observations from the study: A handful of donors showed sharing of 4.5% to 5% of naive CD4 clonotypes.

Trimming removed 1 base from V and 5 bases from J, with 9 bases in between. The CDR3 spans 14 residues. From germline, CDR1 is KGHSH and CDR2 LQKENI. The protocol was immunoSEQ multiplex PCR, while the TCRdb copy is restricted to in-frame clones and leaves out a portion. This table holds hundreds of thousands of clones, around 97% found once. As for this clone: The antigen remains undetermined.

This clonotype was sampled from a woman aged 25 to 39 in good health. The rearrangement uses TRBV18 and TRBJ2-4; D uncertain. The sample was naive CD4+ T cells sorted from blood. Specified subset: CD45RA+ positively selected. CDR3 amino acids: CASSPRTSENIQYF. The CDR3 DNA sequence: TGTGCCAGCTCACCACGAACTTCGGAAAACATTCAGTACTTC.